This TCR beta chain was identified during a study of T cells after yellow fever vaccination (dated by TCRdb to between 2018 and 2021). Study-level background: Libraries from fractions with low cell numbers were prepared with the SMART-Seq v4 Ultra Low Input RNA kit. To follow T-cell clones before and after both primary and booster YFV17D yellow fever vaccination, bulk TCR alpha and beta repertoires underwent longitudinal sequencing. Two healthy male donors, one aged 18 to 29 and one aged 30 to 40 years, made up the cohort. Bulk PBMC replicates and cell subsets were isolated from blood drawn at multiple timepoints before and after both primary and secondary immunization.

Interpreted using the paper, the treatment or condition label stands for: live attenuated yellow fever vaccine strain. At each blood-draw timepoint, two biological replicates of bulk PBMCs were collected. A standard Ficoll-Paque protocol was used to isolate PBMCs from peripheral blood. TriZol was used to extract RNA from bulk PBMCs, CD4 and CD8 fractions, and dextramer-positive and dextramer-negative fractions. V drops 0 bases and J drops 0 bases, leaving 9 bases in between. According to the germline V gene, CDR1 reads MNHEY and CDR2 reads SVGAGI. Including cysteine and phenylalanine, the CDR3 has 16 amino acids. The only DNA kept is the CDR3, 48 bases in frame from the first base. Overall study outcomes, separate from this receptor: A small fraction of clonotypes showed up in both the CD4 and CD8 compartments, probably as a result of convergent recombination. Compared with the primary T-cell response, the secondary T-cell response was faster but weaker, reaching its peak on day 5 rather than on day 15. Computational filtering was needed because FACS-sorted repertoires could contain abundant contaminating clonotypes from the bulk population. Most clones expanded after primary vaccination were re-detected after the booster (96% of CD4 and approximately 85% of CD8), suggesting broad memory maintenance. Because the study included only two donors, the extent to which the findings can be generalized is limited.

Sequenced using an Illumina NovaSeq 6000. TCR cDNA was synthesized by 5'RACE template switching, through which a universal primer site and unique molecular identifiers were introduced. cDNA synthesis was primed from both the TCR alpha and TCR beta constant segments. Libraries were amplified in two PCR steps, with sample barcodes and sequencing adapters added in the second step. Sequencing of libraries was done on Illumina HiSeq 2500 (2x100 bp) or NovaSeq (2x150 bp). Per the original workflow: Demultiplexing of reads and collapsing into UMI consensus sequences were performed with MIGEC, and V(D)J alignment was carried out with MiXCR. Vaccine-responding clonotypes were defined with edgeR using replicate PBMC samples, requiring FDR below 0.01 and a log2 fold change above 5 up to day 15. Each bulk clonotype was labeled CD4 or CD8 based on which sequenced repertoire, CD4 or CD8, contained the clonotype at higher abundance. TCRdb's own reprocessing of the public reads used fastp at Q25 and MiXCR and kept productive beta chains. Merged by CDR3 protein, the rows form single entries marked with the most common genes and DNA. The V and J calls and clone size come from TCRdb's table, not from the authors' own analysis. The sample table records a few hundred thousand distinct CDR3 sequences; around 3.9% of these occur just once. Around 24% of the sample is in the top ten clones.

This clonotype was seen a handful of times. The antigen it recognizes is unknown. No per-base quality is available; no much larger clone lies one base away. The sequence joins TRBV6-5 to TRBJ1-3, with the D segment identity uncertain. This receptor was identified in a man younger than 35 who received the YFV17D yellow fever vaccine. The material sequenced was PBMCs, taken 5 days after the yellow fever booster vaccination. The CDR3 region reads CASSYSPDNSGNTIYF. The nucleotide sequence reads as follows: TGTGCCAGCAGTTACTCGCCAGATAACTCTGGAAACACCATATATTTT.